The source of this T cell receptor (beta chain) is a study of Graves' ophthalmopathy and Graves' hyperthyroidism. About this clonotype: Its specificity is not known.

The hyperthyroidism patients, aged 18 to 65, had been newly diagnosed, with under 2 months' duration. None of the included patients had other autoimmune diseases, uncontrolled infections, pregnancy or lactation, as these led to exclusion. V lost 3 bases to trimming and J lost 0 bases, with 12 bases between them. CDR3 length: 17 amino acids. Germline V gene data show CDR1 as ENHRY and CDR2 as SYGVKD. RNA transcripts were the template, and TCR beta CDR3 regions were amplified from them. RT-PCR in the first round used HTBI primers; a second-round multiplex PCR followed. TCRdb reprocessed the multiplex PCR reads with MiXCR, giving one entry per CDR3 protein. The sample carries 1 million to 1.3 million distinct CDR3 sequences, about 36% recorded once. Study conclusions and caveats: Clonotypes were expanded in thyroid at above 0.001 frequency, and most also appeared in blood.

Material for sequencing was peripheral blood or thyroid tissue (not recorded which). The chain carries TRBV10-3 and TRBJ2-6; possibly TRBD1 for D (6 bases). This clonotype was obtained from an adult man with Graves' hyperthyroidism. This CDR3 reads CAISDRGPPSGANVLTF. As DNA, the CDR3 is TGTGCCATCAGTGACAGGGGACCGCCCTCTGGGGCCAACGTCCTGACTTTC.